What follows are 12 T cell receptor beta chains derived from one specimen sequenced in a study of radiation and T cells in renal cell carcinoma. The repertoire was sequenced with immunoSEQ multiplex PCR; TCRdb's copy has only in-frame clones and lacks some. This sample has roughly 150,000 clones, with less than 90% found just once. The time point was: baseline pretreatment blood. Treatment given: 15 Gy SBRT to primary tumor, nephrectomy 4 weeks later. The sample in question was blood, obtained from a patient whose treatment included radiotherapy and nephrectomy. These receptors were collected from a woman between 65 and 79 years old with renal cell carcinoma.

The chain carries TRBV5-6 and TRBJ2-2, with a tentative D call TRBD2 (5 bases). Germline V gene lookup returns CDR1 SGHDT and CDR2 YYEEEE. Trimming stripped 2 bases from V and 1 base from J, with 9 bases between. There are 15 residues in the CDR3. The CDR3 protein is CASSFEGRNTGELFF. As DNA, the CDR3 is TGTGCCAGCAGCTTTGAGGGCAGGAACACCGGGGAGCTGTTTTTT.

The rearrangement joins TRBV29-1 to TRBJ1-1; D remains unclear. V was cut by 4 bases and J by 0 bases, with 6 bases left in between. CDR1 and CDR2 from the germline V gene are SQVTM and ANQGSEA. The CDR3 spans 12 residues. The CDR3 region has the DNA TGCAGCGTTGGTCAGATGAACACTGAAGCTTTCTTT. Amino acid sequence: CSVGQMNTEAFF.

V usage is TRBV28 and J usage is TRBJ1-5, with D possibly TRBD1 on 6 matching bases. V was pared by 5 bases and J by 6 bases, with 8 bases between. The CDR3 length is 12 residues. CDR1 is MDHEN, CDR2 SYDVKM, per germline. CDR3 nucleotide sequence: TGTGCCAGCAGTCCACAGGGTCAGCCCCAGCATTTT. Protein product: CASSPQGQPQHF. Together with reference TRBV28 and TRBJ1-5, the CDR3 gives the full variable domain: DVKVTQSSRYLVKRTGEKVFLECVQDMDHENMFWYRQDPGLGLRLIYFSYDVKMKEKGDIPEGYSVSREKKERFSLILESASTNQTSMYLCASSPQGQPQHFGDGTRLSIL.

This chain links TRBV5-4 with TRBJ1-1; no firm D call. The CDR3 totals 12 residues. Germline lookup yields CDR1 SGHNT and CDR2 YYREEE (reference sequence). Trimming stripped 9 bases from V and 1 base from J, with 10 bases between. The CDR3 here is CATTGGNTEAFF. CDR3 sequence (DNA): TGTGCCACCACGGGCGGGAACACTGAAGCTTTCTTT.

The rearrangement joins TRBV15 to TRBJ2-7, with D maybe TRBD2 (5 bases). This CDR3 has 14 amino acids. Per germline, CDR1 LNHNV and CDR2 YYDKDF (reference sequence). The ends were cut back, 1 base at V and 3 bases at J, with 10 bases in the middle. As DNA, the CDR3 is TGTGCCACCAGCAGAGTCGCGAGGGACTACGAGCAGTACTTC. It specifies CATSRVARDYEQYF.

The chain is built from TRBV19 and TRBJ1-6; D not resolved. This CDR3 comprises 14 residues. Trimming shortened V by 6 bases and J by 5 bases, and 11 bases separated the two germline ends. Germline V CDR1 and CDR2: LNHDA, SQIVND (reference sequence). For the CDR3, the DNA is TGTGCCAGTAGCGCGGGCTTGAATAATTCACCCCTCCACTTT. This gives the protein CASSAGLNNSPLHF.

The chain links TRBV11-3 to TRBJ1-4, with D unresolved. The CDR3 has 14 residues. Germline assignment: CDR1 SGHNT and CDR2 YENEEA. V shed 7 bases and J shed 5 bases, with 14 bases lying between them. The CDR3 region is CASTRTQSNEKLFF. The CDR3 nucleotides are TGTGCCAGCACCCGGACTCAATCCAATGAAAAACTGTTTTTT.

The V and J genes are TRBV13 and TRBJ1-1, with 7 bases identical to TRBD1. CDR1 and CDR2 from the germline V gene are PRHDT and FYEKMQ (reference sequence). The CDR3 totals 16 residues. Unmatched junction bases numbered 12, after V lost 5 bases and J lost 3 bases. The CDR3 nucleotides are TGTGCCAGCAGCCATGCCCTTTCAGGGGGAGACACTGAAGCTTTCTTT. Protein: CASSHALSGGDTEAFF. The complete variable domain, with remaining parts taken from reference TRBV13 and TRBJ1-1, reads AAGVIQSPRHLIKEKRETATLKCYPIPRHDTVYWYQQGPGQDPQFLISFYEKMQSDKGSIPDRFSAQQFSDYHSELNMSSLELGDSALYFCASSHALSGGDTEAFFGQGTRLTVV.

The chain recombines TRBV7-9 with TRBJ1-4, with D uncertain. The ends were cut back, 6 bases at V and 5 bases at J, with 13 bases in the middle. The CDR3 loop spans 14 amino acids. Germline V gene lookup returns CDR1 SEHNR and CDR2 FQNEAQ (reference sequence). CDR3 nucleotide sequence: TGTGCCAGCAGGAATCCGGGTCTCAATGAAAAACTGTTTTTT. This gives the protein CASRNPGLNEKLFF.

This clone occurred a few times. The chain carries TRBV6-1 and TRBJ2-3; the match to TRBD1 covers 7 bases. The CDR3 spans 17 residues. CDR1 and CDR2 (germline): MNHNS, SASEGT. V shed 1 base, J shed 3 bases, and the junction held 10 bases outside the gene matches. CDR3 sequence reads: CASSEVGGQALTDTQYF. As DNA, the CDR3 is TGTGCCAGCAGTGAAGTCGGAGGACAGGCTCTAACAGATACGCAGTATTTT.

The CDR3 DNA sequence: TGTGCCAGCAGCCCTTCGACAGGGACCCAGTACTTC. Its translation: CASSPSTGTQYF. The chain carries TRBV7-2 and TRBJ2-5; D might be TRBD1 (6 bases). This CDR3 region has 12 residues. Between the trimmed V and J ends, which lost 5 bases and 7 bases, there was a span of 11 bases. Germline lookup yields CDR1 SGHTA and CDR2 FQGNSA.

The V gene is TRBV9, the J gene TRBJ2-1; 11 nucleotides match TRBD2. CDR3 length: 16 amino acids. Germline V gene lookup returns CDR1 SGDLS and CDR2 YYNGEE. V was clipped by 3 bases and J by 5 bases; unmatched bases: 7. CDR3 sequence reads: CASSAGLAANHNEQFF. The CDR3, as DNA: TGTGCCAGCAGCGCGGGACTAGCGGCTAACCACAATGAGCAGTTCTTC.